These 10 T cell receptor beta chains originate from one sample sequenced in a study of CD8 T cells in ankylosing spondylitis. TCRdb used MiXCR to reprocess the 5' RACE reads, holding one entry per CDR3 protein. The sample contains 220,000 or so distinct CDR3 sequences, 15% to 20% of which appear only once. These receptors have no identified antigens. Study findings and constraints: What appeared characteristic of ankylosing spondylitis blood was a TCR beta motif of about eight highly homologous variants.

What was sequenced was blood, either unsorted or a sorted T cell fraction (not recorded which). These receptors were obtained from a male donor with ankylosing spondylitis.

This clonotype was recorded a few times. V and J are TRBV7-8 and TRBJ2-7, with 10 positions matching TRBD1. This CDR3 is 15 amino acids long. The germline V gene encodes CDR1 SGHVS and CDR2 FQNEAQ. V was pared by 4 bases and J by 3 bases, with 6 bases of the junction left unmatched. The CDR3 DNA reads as TGTGCCAGCAGCTCCCCCGGGACAGGGGACTACGAGCAGTACTTC. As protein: CASSSPGTGDYEQYF.

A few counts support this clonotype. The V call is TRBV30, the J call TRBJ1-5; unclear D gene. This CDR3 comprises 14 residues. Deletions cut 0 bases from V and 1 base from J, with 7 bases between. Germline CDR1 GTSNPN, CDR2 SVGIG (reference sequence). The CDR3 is CAWSVGESNQPQHF. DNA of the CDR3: TGTGCCTGGAGTGTCGGGGAGAGCAATCAGCCCCAGCATTTT.

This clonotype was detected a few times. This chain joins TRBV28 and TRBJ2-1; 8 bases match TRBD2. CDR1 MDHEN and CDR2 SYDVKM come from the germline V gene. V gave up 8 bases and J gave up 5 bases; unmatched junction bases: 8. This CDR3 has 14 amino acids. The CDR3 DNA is TGTGCCAGCGTCAGCGGGAGATGGGACAATGAGCAGTTCTTC. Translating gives CASVSGRWDNEQFF. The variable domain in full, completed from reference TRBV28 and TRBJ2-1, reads DVKVTQSSRYLVKRTGEKVFLECVQDMDHENMFWYRQDPGLGLRLIYFSYDVKMKEKGDIPEGYSVSREKKERFSLILESASTNQTSMYLCASVSGRWDNEQFFGPGTRLTVL.

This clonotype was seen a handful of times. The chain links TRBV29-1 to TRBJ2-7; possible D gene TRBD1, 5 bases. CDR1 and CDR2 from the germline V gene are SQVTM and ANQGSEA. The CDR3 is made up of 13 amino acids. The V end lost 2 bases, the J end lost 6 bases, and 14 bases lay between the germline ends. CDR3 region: CSVENPGRAEQYF. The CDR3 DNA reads TGCAGCGTTGAAAACCCCGGCAGGGCCGAGCAGTACTTC.

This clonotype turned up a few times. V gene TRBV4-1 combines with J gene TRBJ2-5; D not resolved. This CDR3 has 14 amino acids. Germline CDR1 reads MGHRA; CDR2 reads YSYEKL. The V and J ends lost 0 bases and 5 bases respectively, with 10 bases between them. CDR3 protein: CASSQEASLETQYF. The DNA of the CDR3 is TGCGCCAGCAGCCAAGAAGCTAGTTTGGAGACCCAGTACTTC.

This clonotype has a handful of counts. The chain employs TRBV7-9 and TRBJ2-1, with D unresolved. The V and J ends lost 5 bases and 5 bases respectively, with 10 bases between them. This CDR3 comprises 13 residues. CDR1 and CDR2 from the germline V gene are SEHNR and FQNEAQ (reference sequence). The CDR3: CASSPTADNEQFF. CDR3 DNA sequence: TGTGCCAGCAGCCCCACGGCCGACAATGAGCAGTTCTTC.

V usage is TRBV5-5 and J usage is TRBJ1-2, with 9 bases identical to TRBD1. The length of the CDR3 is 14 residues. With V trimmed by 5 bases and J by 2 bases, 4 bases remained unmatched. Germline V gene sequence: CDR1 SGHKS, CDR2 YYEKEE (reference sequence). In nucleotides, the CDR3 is TGTGCCAGCAGGACCGGGACAGGGAACTATGGCTACACCTTC. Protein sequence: CASRTGTGNYGYTF.

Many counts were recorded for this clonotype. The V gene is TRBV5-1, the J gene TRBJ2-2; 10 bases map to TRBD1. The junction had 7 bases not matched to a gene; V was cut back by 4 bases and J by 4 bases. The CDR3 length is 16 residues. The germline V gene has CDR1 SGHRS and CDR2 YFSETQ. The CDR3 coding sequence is TGCGCCAGCAGCCCGGATTGGACAGGGGGCACCGGGGAGCTGTTTTTT. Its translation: CASSPDWTGGTGELFF.

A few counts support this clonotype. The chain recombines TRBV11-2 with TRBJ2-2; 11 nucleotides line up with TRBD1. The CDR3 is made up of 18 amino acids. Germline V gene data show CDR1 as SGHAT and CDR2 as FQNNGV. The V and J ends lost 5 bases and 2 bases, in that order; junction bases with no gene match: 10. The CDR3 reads CASSTRRGTGGNTGELFF. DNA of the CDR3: TGTGCCAGCAGCACCCGGCGTGGGACAGGGGGTAACACCGGGGAGCTGTTTTTT. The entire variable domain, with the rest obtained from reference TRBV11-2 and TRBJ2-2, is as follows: EAGVAQSPRYKIIEKRQSVAFWCNPISGHATLYWYQQILGQGPKLLIQFQNNGVVDDSQLPKDRFSAERLKGVDSTLKIQPAKLEDSAVYLCASSTRRGTGGNTGELFFGEGSRLTVL.

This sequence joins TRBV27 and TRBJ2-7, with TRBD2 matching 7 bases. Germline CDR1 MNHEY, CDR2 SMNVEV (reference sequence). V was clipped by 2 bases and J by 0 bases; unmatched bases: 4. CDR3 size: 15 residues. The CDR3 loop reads CASSLMGGSSYEQYF. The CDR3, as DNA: TGTGCCAGCAGTTTAATGGGGGGGTCCTCCTACGAGCAGTACTTC.